These T cell receptor beta chains were read from a single sample in a study of blood T cells in healthy people across ages. TCRdb fed the 5' RACE reads into MiXCR, producing one record per CDR3 protein. The sample contains 800,000 or so distinct CDR3 sequences, 20% to 30% of which appear only once. In addition, the sample was reused for a study of T cells of mothers and their children.

The material sequenced was blood. These receptors were taken from a boy between 10 and 17 years old in good health. CDR3s include the opening cysteine and the closing phenylalanine or tryptophan. Fields, in order: D gene, V gene, clone size, J gene, CDR3 DNA, CDR3 protein. D genes are given only for firm matches. Clone sizes are given selectively: once, few, many, or a class where the clone is expanded.

d_call: TRBD2; v_call: TRBV20-1; clone_size: -; j_call: TRBJ2-3; cdr3_nt: TGCAGTGCTCCGCAGCTAGGGACTAGCTTGAGGGCAGATACGCAGTATTTT; cdr3_aa: CSAPQLGTSLRADTQYF
d_call: -; v_call: TRBV20-1; clone_size: few; j_call: TRBJ2-5; cdr3_nt: TGCAGTGCTAGAGTGTGGGGGCGTGAGGGCCAAGAGACCCAGTACTTC; cdr3_aa: CSARVWGREGQETQYF
d_call: TRBD1; v_call: TRBV29-1; clone_size: few; j_call: TRBJ1-6; cdr3_nt: TGCAGCGCCCTCGGACAGGGAGATAATTCACCCCTCCACTTT; cdr3_aa: CSALGQGDNSPLHF
d_call: TRBD1; v_call: TRBV12-3/TRBV12-4; clone_size: few; j_call: TRBJ2-7; cdr3_nt: TGTGCCAGCAGTTTAGGGACAGGGAGCGAGCAGTACTTC; cdr3_aa: CASSLGTGSEQYF
d_call: -; v_call: TRBV12-3/TRBV12-4; clone_size: -; j_call: TRBJ2-5; cdr3_nt: TGTGCCAGCAGACCTGCGAGCCCAGAGACCCAGTACTTC; cdr3_aa: CASRPASPETQYF
d_call: TRBD1; v_call: TRBV20-1; clone_size: few; j_call: TRBJ1-2; cdr3_nt: TGCAGTGCTAGAGACCTCGGGACAGGAGGCTACACCTTC; cdr3_aa: CSARDLGTGGYTF
d_call: -; v_call: TRBV9; clone_size: -; j_call: TRBJ2-3; cdr3_nt: TGTGCCAGCAGCGTAGTTGGTAGCCACACAGATACGCAGTATTTT; cdr3_aa: CASSVVGSHTDTQYF
d_call: -; v_call: TRBV3-1; clone_size: -; j_call: TRBJ2-4; cdr3_nt: TGTGCCAGCAGCCAAGGACAGGTTGACAAAAACATTCAGTACTTC; cdr3_aa: CASSQGQVDKNIQYF
d_call: -; v_call: TRBV29-1; clone_size: -; j_call: TRBJ2-7; cdr3_nt: TGCAGCGTTCCTCGCCCCCCCGAGCAGTACTTC; cdr3_aa: CSVPRPPEQYF
d_call: TRBD1; v_call: TRBV29-1; clone_size: -; j_call: TRBJ1-1; cdr3_nt: TGCAGCGTGGCGACAGGGTCTGAAGCTTTCTTT; cdr3_aa: CSVATGSEAFF
d_call: -; v_call: TRBV6-2/TRBV6-3; clone_size: few; j_call: TRBJ1-5; cdr3_nt: TGTGCCAGCAGTTACAGGCAGGGGAGCAATCAGCCCCAGCATTTT; cdr3_aa: CASSYRQGSNQPQHF
d_call: TRBD2; v_call: TRBV7-2; clone_size: -; j_call: TRBJ2-7; cdr3_nt: TGTGCCAGCAGCTTAGCGCCGGGACTACCCGAGCAGTACTTC; cdr3_aa: CASSLAPGLPEQYF
d_call: TRBD2; v_call: TRBV28; clone_size: few; j_call: TRBJ2-5; cdr3_nt: TGTGCCAGTAGTTTAGGGGCTAGCGGGAATCTGGCGACCCAGTACTTC; cdr3_aa: CASSLGASGNLATQYF
d_call: -; v_call: TRBV12-3/TRBV12-4; clone_size: -; j_call: TRBJ2-5; cdr3_nt: TGTGCCAGCAGACCTTCGGACGTTACTGGGACCCAGTACTTC; cdr3_aa: CASRPSDVTGTQYF
d_call: -; v_call: TRBV7-7; clone_size: few; j_call: TRBJ2-1; cdr3_nt: TGTGCTAGCAGCTTATCATATGGCAGGGGAATCGATGAGCAGTTCTTC; cdr3_aa: CASSLSYGRGIDEQFF
d_call: -; v_call: TRBV20-1; clone_size: -; j_call: TRBJ2-3; cdr3_nt: TGCAGTGCTCCCGATAGCACAGATACGCAGTATTTT; cdr3_aa: CSAPDSTDTQYF
d_call: -; v_call: TRBV7-2; clone_size: -; j_call: TRBJ1-1; cdr3_nt: TGTGCCAGCAGCCCTACGGGGAGGCTGAACACTGAAGCTTTCTTT; cdr3_aa: CASSPTGRLNTEAFF
d_call: TRBD2; v_call: TRBV6-2/TRBV6-3; clone_size: few; j_call: TRBJ2-4; cdr3_nt: TGTGCCAGCACAGGGCGGGGGGAAAACATTCAGTACTTC; cdr3_aa: CASTGRGENIQYF
d_call: -; v_call: TRBV6-4; clone_size: few; j_call: TRBJ2-1; cdr3_nt: TGTGCCAGCAGTGACTCAATGGCGAATGAGCAGTTCTTC; cdr3_aa: CASSDSMANEQFF
d_call: -; v_call: TRBV5-1; clone_size: -; j_call: TRBJ2-7; cdr3_nt: TGCGCCAGCAGCTTGACGGGGGCCAACTACGAGCAGTACTTC; cdr3_aa: CASSLTGANYEQYF
d_call: -; v_call: TRBV7-2; clone_size: -; j_call: TRBJ2-5; cdr3_nt: TGTGCCAGCAGCTGGGGGGATACCCAGTACTTC; cdr3_aa: CASSWGDTQYF
d_call: -; v_call: TRBV6-5; clone_size: few; j_call: TRBJ1-3; cdr3_nt: TGTGCCAGCAGTTACTCGGGGTTTGGGAAGGCGGGAAACACCATATATTTT; cdr3_aa: CASSYSGFGKAGNTIYF
d_call: TRBD2; v_call: TRBV29-1; clone_size: many; j_call: TRBJ2-2; cdr3_nt: TGCAGCGTTGGCGGGGGGGCCCACACCGGGGAGCTGTTTTTT; cdr3_aa: CSVGGGAHTGELFF
d_call: TRBD2; v_call: TRBV7-9; clone_size: -; j_call: TRBJ2-4; cdr3_nt: TGTGCCAGCAGCTTCAAGACTAGCGGGAGCCTCTCGGAGAGATTAGCCAAAAACATTCAGTACTTC; cdr3_aa: CASSFKTSGSLSERLAKNIQYF
d_call: -; v_call: TRBV7-2; clone_size: -; j_call: TRBJ2-1; cdr3_nt: TGTGCCAGCAGCTTATCCAACAATGAGCAGTTCTTC; cdr3_aa: CASSLSNNEQFF
d_call: TRBD1; v_call: TRBV7-2; clone_size: -; j_call: TRBJ1-6; cdr3_nt: TGTGCCAGCAGCTTAGGACAGGGTTCACCCCTCCACTTT; cdr3_aa: CASSLGQGSPLHF
d_call: TRBD1; v_call: TRBV7-3; clone_size: -; j_call: TRBJ2-2; cdr3_nt: TGTGCCAGCAGCTTAACCCAGAGCACAGGGGAAGACACCGGGGAGCTGTTTTTT; cdr3_aa: CASSLTQSTGEDTGELFF
d_call: -; v_call: TRBV10-3; clone_size: few; j_call: TRBJ2-7; cdr3_nt: TGTGCCATCAGTGAGGGCGGCAGGGCCTACGAGCAGTACTTC; cdr3_aa: CAISEGGRAYEQYF
d_call: -; v_call: TRBV3-1; clone_size: few; j_call: TRBJ2-7; cdr3_nt: TGTGCCAGCAGCCTCATCACGGGGGACGAGCAGTACTTC; cdr3_aa: CASSLITGDEQYF
d_call: TRBD2; v_call: TRBV7-2; clone_size: -; j_call: TRBJ2-3; cdr3_nt: TGTGCCAGCAGCCCCCTCCTACTAGCGGGGGGGTACACAGATACGCAGTATTTT; cdr3_aa: CASSPLLLAGGYTDTQYF
d_call: TRBD1; v_call: TRBV6-5; clone_size: -; j_call: TRBJ2-1; cdr3_nt: TGTGCCAGCAGTTACTCGGTGACAGGGTCCTACAATGAGCAGTTCTTC; cdr3_aa: CASSYSVTGSYNEQFF
d_call: -; v_call: TRBV20-1; clone_size: -; j_call: TRBJ2-5; cdr3_nt: TGCAGTGCTAGAGATGTCAATGGACTCTACCAAGAGACCCAGTACTTC; cdr3_aa: CSARDVNGLYQETQYF
d_call: -; v_call: TRBV9; clone_size: -; j_call: TRBJ2-1; cdr3_nt: TGTGCCAGCAGCGCCAACCCTACTAGGTATGAGCAGTTCTTC; cdr3_aa: CASSANPTRYEQFF
d_call: -; v_call: TRBV7-3; clone_size: few; j_call: TRBJ2-1; cdr3_nt: TGTGCCAGCAGCTTAAGCGGCGGGGAGGCCTACAATGAGCAGTTCTTC; cdr3_aa: CASSLSGGEAYNEQFF
d_call: -; v_call: TRBV29-1; clone_size: -; j_call: TRBJ2-3; cdr3_nt: TGCAGCGTTTATGGGGCCACAGATACGCAGTATTTT; cdr3_aa: CSVYGATDTQYF
d_call: -; v_call: TRBV4-1; clone_size: few; j_call: TRBJ1-3; cdr3_nt: TGCGCCAGCAGCCCACAGCCGCCGGGTGTCTCTGGAAACACCATATATTTT; cdr3_aa: CASSPQPPGVSGNTIYF
d_call: -; v_call: TRBV7-8; clone_size: -; j_call: TRBJ2-3; cdr3_nt: TGTGCCAGCAGCTTAGGGGACTTTAGCACAGATACGCAGTATTTT; cdr3_aa: CASSLGDFSTDTQYF
d_call: TRBD1; v_call: TRBV6-2/TRBV6-3; clone_size: few; j_call: TRBJ1-1; cdr3_nt: TGTGCCAGCAGCTACAAGCGGGACAGGGTAAATCAGAGGAACACTGAAGCTTTCTTT; cdr3_aa: CASSYKRDRVNQRNTEAFF
d_call: TRBD1; v_call: TRBV7-6; clone_size: -; j_call: TRBJ1-6; cdr3_nt: TGTGCCAGCAGCTTAAGCACAGGGGATTCACCCCTCCACTTT; cdr3_aa: CASSLSTGDSPLHF